These T cell receptor beta chains were read from a single sample in a study of T cells after yellow fever vaccination. TCRdb re-called the 5' RACE reads through MiXCR, storing one row per CDR3 protein. The data contain 400,000 to 650,000 distinct CDR3 sequences, about a fifth of them singletons. Material: PBMCs, obtained roughly 20 days after the first yellow fever vaccination. The receptor source for this set is a man between 18 and 29 years old who received the YFV17D yellow fever vaccine. CDR3s include the opening cysteine and the closing phenylalanine or tryptophan. D genes are given only for firm matches. Size values are once, few and many counts, or a class for expanded clones, and some rows have none.

>TRBJ2-4|TRBV4-2|-|-
TGTGCCAGCAGCCAAGTCGGGGGCCAAGACATTCAGTACTTC
CASSQVGGQDIQYF
>TRBJ1-1|TRBV7-8|TRBD1|few
TGTGCCAGCAGCGAATACAGGGGTATCGATGATGAAGCTTTCTTT
CASSEYRGIDDEAFF
>TRBJ1-2|TRBV10-3|TRBD1|few
TGTGCCATCAGAAATACAGGGGGCACTAACTATGGCTACACCTTC
CAIRNTGGTNYGYTF
>TRBJ1-5|TRBV6-5|-|-
TGTGCCAGCAGTTACTCTAAGCAGGGAAGTCAGCCCCAGCATTTT
CASSYSKQGSQPQHF
>TRBJ2-5|TRBV20-1|-|few
TGCAGTGCTAGAGCCCCCTCAGAGACCCAGTACTTC
CSARAPSETQYF
>TRBJ1-5|TRBV28|-|-
TGTGCCAGCAGTTATCTGAGCAATCAGCCCCAGCATTTT
CASSYLSNQPQHF
>TRBJ2-2|TRBV20-1|TRBD2|few
TGCAGTGCTAGAGATCGTAGTGGGGCGGGGGGGCCCGACGGGGAGCTGTTTTTT
CSARDRSGAGGPDGELFF
>TRBJ1-2|TRBV6-5|TRBD1|few
TGTGCCAGCAGTCGACCCGGAGGTGCCGGGACAGTACTCTATGGCTACACCTTC
CASSRPGGAGTVLYGYTF
>TRBJ1-2|TRBV12-3/TRBV12-4|-|many
TGTGCCAGCAGCCCCACAGGGAACTATGGCTACACCTTC
CASSPTGNYGYTF
>TRBJ1-2|TRBV7-2|-|many
TGTGCCAGCAGCTTAGAACGACAGACCAGCTATGGCTACACCTTC
CASSLERQTSYGYTF
>TRBJ2-1|TRBV4-3|-|-
TGCGCCAGCAGCCAAGACTATGGAGCGAATGAGCAGTTCTTC
CASSQDYGANEQFF
>TRBJ2-3|TRBV18|TRBD1|few
TGTGCCAGCTCCGACAAAAGGGACAGGGGCACAGATACGCAGTATTTT
CASSDKRDRGTDTQYF
>TRBJ1-5|TRBV20-1|-|many
TGCAGTGCTAGAGATCGGCTCGACAATCAGCCCCAGCATTTT
CSARDRLDNQPQHF
>TRBJ1-1|TRBV7-9|TRBD1|few
TGTGCCAGCGTCGGACAGGCGAACACTGAAGCTTTCTTT
CASVGQANTEAFF
>TRBJ2-5|TRBV12-3/TRBV12-4|-|-
TGTGCCAGCAGTTCTGGTCAGGACGGATGGGGAGATCAAGAGACCCAGTACTTC
CASSSGQDGWGDQETQYF
>TRBJ1-5|TRBV14|-|-
TGTGCCAGCAGCCTAGGCCCCGGGAAAAAGGCCCAGCATTTT
CASSLGPGKKAQHF
>TRBJ1-1|TRBV5-1|-|few
TGCGCCAGCAGCTTGGGGGAGCCAGGACGGTTGGGCCTAAGGAACACTGAAGCTTTCTTT
CASSLGEPGRLGLRNTEAFF